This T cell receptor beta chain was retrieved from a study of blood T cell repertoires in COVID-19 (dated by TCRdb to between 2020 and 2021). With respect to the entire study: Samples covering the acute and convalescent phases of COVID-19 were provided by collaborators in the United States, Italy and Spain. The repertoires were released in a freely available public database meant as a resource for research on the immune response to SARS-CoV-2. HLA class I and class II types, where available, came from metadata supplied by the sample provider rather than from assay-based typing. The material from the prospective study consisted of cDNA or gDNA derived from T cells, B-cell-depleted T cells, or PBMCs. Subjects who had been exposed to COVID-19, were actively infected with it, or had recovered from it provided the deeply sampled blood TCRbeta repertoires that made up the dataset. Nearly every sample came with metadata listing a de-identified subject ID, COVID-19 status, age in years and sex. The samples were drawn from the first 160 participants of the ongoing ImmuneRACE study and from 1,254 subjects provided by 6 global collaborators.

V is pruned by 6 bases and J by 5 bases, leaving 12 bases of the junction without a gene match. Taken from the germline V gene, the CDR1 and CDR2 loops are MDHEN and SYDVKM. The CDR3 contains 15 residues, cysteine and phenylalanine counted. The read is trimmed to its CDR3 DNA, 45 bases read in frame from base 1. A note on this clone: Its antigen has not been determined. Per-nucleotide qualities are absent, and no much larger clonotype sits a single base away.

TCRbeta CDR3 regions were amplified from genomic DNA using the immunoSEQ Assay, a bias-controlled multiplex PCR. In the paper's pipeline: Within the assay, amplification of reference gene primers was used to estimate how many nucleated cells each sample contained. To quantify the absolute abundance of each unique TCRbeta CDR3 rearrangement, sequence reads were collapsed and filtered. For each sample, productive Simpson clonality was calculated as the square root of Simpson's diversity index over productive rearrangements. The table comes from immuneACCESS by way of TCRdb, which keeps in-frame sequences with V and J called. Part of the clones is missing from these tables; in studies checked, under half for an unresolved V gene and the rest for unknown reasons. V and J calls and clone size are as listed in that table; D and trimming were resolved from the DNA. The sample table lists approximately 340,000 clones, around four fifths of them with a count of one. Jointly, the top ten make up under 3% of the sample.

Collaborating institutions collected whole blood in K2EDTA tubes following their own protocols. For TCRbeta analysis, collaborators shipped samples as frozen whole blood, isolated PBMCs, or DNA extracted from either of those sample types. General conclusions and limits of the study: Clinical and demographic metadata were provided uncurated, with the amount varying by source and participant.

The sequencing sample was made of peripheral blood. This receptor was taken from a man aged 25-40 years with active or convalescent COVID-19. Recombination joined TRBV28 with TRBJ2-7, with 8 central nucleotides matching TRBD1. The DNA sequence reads TGTGCCAGCAGCCAGCCCCGGACAGGGTTTCACGAGCAGTACTTC. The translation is CASSQPRTGFHEQYF. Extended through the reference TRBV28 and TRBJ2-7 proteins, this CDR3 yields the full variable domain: DVKVTQSSRYLVKRTGEKVFLECVQDMDHENMFWYRQDPGLGLRLIYFSYDVKMKEKGDIPEGYSVSREKKERFSLILESASTNQTSMYLCASSQPRTGFHEQYFGPGTRLTVT.